A single TCR beta chain is shown here with its context. This record comes from a study of blood T cell repertoires in COVID-19. Study summary: Some COVID-19 samples were acute and others convalescent; all came from the United States, Italy and Spain. From T cells, B-cell-depleted T cells, or PBMCs came the material, which was cDNA or gDNA.

TCRdb's table, derived via immunoSEQ multiplex PCR, lists solely in-frame clones and lacks some. This sample carries some 30,000 clones, 70% to 90% of them seen once, and the ten largest clones take 5.5% to 8.5%. V was shortened by 0 bases and J by 13 bases, with 19 bases between the two germline ends. From germline, CDR1 is MNHEY and CDR2 SMNVEV (reference sequence). The CDR3 loop spans 16 amino acids. The chain has TRBV27 and TRBJ1-6, with a possible D match to TRBD1 (6 bases). The receptor was derived from a man in his sixties with active COVID-19. The sequencing sample was made of peripheral blood. CDR3 amino acids: CASSLSPPGHSVPLHF. CDR3 nucleotides: TGTGCCAGCAGTTTATCCCCACCGGGACACTCGGTTCCCCTCCACTTT.